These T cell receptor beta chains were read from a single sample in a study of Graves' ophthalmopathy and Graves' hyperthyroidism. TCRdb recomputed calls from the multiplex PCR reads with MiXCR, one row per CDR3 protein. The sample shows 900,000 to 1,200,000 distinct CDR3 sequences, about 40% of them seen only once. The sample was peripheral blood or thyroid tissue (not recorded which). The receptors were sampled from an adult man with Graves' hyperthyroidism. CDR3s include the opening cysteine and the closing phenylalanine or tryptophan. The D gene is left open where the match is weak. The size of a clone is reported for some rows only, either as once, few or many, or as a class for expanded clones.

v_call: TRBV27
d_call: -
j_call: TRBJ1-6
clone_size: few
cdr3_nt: TGTGCCAGCAGCCACAGCAGGGACTCCTATAATTCACCCCTCCACTTT
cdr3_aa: CASSHSRDSYNSPLHF

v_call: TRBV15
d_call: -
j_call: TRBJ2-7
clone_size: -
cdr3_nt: TGTGCCACCAGCAGCCCCGGCCAGGGTAGGGGGGGGACCTACTTC
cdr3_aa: CATSSPGQGRGGTYF

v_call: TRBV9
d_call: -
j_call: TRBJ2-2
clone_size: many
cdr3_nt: TGTGCCAGCAGCGTAGGAGGGAGTTTCACCGGGGAGCTGTTTTTT
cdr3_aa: CASSVGGSFTGELFF

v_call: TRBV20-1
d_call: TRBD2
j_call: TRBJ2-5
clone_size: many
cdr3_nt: TGCAGTGCTAGAGCTTACACGTCACTAGCGGGGGGGCGTGAGACCCAGTACTTC
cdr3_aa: CSARAYTSLAGGRETQYF

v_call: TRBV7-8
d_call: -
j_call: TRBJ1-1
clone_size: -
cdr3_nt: TGTGCCAGCCTGCCAGGGGTGGCCCTTGAAGCTTTCTTT
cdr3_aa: CASLPGVALEAFF

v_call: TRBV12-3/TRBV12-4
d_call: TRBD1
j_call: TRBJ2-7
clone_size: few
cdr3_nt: TGTGCCAGCAGTCCGCCAATCGACAGGGAAACCTACGAGCAGTACTTC
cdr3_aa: CASSPPIDRETYEQYF

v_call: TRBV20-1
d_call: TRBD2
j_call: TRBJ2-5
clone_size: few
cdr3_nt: TGCAGTGTTAGGCCGCCGAGACGGGGGGGGGAGACCCAGTACTTC
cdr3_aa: CSVRPPRRGGETQYF

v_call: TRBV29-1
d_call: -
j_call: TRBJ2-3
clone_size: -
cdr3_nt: TGCAGCGTTGAAGACCTGCAGGGAAGAGGCGGAGATACGCAGTATTTT
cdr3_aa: CSVEDLQGRGGDTQYF

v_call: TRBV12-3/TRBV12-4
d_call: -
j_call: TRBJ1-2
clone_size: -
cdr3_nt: TGTGCCAGCAGTTTAGGGATGGATTGGGGACTTAACTATGGCTACACCTTC
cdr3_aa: CASSLGMDWGLNYGYTF

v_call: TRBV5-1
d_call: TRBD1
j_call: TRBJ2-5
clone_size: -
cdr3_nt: TGCGCCAGCAGGGACGGGACAGACGAGACCCAGTACTTC
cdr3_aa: CASRDGTDETQYF

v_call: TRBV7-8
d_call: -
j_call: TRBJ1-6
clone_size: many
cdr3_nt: TGTGCCAGCAGCTTAAATGTCCTGGGGTCCTCTTCACCCCTCCACTTT
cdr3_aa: CASSLNVLGSSSPLHF

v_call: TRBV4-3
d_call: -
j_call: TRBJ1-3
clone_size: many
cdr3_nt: TGCGCCAGCAGCCACCGGAACGGAAACACCATATATTTT
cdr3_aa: CASSHRNGNTIYF

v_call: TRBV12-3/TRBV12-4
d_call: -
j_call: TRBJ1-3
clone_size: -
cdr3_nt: TGTGCCAGCAGATGGGGAACAGGGACGACTGGAAACACCATATATTTT
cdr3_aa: CASRWGTGTTGNTIYF

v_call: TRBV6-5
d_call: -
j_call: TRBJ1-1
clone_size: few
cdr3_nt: TGTGCCAGCAGTCAGCGAGGCACTGAAGCTTTCTTT
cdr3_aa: CASSQRGTEAFF

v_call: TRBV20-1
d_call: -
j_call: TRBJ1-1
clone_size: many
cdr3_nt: TGCAGTGCTAGACCTGCCAAGAACGTAGGAGCTTTCTTT
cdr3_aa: CSARPAKNVGAFF

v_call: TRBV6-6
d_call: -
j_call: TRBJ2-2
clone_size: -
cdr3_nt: TGTGCCAGCAGTTACTCCACGAGGCCCGGGGAGCTGTTTTTT
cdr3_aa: CASSYSTRPGELFF

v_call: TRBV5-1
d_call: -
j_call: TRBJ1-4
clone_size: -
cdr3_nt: TGCGCCAGCAGCTTGTCGGCTAATGAAAAACTGTTTTTT
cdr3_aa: CASSLSANEKLFF

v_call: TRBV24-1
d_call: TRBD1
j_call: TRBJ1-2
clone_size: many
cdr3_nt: TGTGCCACCAGTGCGGATGAATCTAACAGGGGGCCTGGCTATGGCTACACCTTC
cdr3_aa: CATSADESNRGPGYGYTF

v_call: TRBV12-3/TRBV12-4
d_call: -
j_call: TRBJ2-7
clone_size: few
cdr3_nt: TGTGCCAGCAGCAACCAGGCGGCAGTAAAAGATGAGCAGTACTTC
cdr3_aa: CASSNQAAVKDEQYF

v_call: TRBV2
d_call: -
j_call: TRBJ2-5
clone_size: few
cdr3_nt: TGTGCCTCTAGAGAACGGGAGAAGTGGCAAGAGACCCAGTACTTC
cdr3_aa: CASREREKWQETQYF

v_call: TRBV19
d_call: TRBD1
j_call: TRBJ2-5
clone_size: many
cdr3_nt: TGTGCCAGTAGTCAACAGGGGATGGGGTTGGAAGAGACCCAGTACTTC
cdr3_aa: CASSQQGMGLEETQYF

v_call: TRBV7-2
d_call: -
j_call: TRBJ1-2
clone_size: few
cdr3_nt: TGTGCCAGCTCCACCCCATCCTTCAGAGCTAACTATGGCTACACCTTC
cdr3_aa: CASSTPSFRANYGYTF

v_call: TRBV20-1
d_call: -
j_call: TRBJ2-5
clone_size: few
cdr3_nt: TGCAGTGCCATATCCGGGGGTGGGGCAGGGGAGACCCAGTACTTC
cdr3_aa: CSAISGGGAGETQYF

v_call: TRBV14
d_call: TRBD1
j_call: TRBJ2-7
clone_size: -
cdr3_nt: TGTGCCAGCAGCCAATCGCAACAGGGGGCTGGCAACGAGCAGTACTTC
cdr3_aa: CASSQSQQGAGNEQYF

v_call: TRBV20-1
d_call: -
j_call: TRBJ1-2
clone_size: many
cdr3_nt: TGCAGTGCCACGTCGTCCATCACGGCTACAGGCTACACCTTC
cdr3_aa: CSATSSITATGYTF

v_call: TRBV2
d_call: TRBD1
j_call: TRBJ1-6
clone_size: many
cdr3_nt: TGTGCCAGCAGAGAGAAGGGGATCGCAGGGGGTAGTTCACCCCTCCACTTT
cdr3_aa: CASREKGIAGGSSPLHF

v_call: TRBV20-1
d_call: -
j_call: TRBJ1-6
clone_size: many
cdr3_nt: TGCAGTGCTCAAGATTTACAGCGTTATAATTCACCCCTCCACTTT
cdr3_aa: CSAQDLQRYNSPLHF

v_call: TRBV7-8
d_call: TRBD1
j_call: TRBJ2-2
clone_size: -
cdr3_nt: TGTGCCAGCAGGTCTGGGACAGGGATATTGTCCGGGGAGCTGTTTTTT
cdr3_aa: CASRSGTGILSGELFF

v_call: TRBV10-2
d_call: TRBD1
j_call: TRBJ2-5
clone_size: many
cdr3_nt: TGCGCCAGCAGGGGACAGGGAATAGAGACCCAGTACTTC
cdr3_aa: CASRGQGIETQYF

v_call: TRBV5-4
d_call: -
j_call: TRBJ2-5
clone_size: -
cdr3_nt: TGTGCCAGCAGCTGGAAGGACGGAAAAGAGACCCAGTACTTC
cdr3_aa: CASSWKDGKETQYF

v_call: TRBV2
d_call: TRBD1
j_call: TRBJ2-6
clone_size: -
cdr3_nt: TGTGCCAGCAGGGGCGGACAGGGTCGGAGCTCTGGGGCCAACGTCCTGACTTTC
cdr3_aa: CASRGGQGRSSGANVLTF

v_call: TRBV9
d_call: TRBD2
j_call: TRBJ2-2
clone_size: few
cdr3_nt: TGTGCCAGCAGCCCGTCTAGCGGAATGAACACCGGGGAGCTGTTTTTT
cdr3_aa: CASSPSSGMNTGELFF

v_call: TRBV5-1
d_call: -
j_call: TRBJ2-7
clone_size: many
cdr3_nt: TGCGCCAGCAGCTTGGGGCCGGCAGGGAGCTCCTACGAGCAGTACTTC
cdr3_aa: CASSLGPAGSSYEQYF

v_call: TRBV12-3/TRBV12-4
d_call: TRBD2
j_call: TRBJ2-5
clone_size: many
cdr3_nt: TGTGCCAGCAGTCTTGGACTAGGCAAAGGAGAGACCCAGTACTTC
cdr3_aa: CASSLGLGKGETQYF

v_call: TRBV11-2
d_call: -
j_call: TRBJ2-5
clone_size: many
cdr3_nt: TGTGCCAGCAGAGAGAGGAGGGTCCAAGAGACCCAGTACTTC
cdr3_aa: CASRERRVQETQYF

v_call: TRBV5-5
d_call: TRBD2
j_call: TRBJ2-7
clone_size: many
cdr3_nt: TGTGCCAGCAGCGCACTAGCGGGAGTAGGCGAGCAGTACTTC
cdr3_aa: CASSALAGVGEQYF

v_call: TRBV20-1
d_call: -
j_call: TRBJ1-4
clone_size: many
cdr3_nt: TGCAGTGCTAGCGGACAAGCTAATGAAAAACTGTTTTTT
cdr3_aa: CSASGQANEKLFF